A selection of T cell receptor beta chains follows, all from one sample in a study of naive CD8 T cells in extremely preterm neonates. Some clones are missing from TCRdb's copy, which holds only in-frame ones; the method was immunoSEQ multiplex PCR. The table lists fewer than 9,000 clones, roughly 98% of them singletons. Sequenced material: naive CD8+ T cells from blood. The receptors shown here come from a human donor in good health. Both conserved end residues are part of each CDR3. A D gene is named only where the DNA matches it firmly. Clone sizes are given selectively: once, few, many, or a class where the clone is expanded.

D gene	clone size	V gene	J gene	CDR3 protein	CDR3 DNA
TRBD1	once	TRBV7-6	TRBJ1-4	CASSYGSGTGGSTTNEKLFF	TGTGCCAGCAGCTACGGTTCCGGGACAGGGGGCTCCACAACTAATGAAAAACTGTTTTTT
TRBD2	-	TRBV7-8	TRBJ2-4	CASSSPGGAKNIQYF	TGTGCCAGCAGCTCCCCGGGGGGGGCTAAAAACATTCAGTACTTC
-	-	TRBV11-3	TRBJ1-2	CASSGATSQGGVGYTF	TGTGCCAGCAGCGGGGCCACCTCGCAGGGTGGGGTAGGCTACACCTTC
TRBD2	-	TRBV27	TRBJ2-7	CASRTGGFTYEQYF	TGTGCCAGCAGGACGGGAGGCTTTACCTACGAGCAGTACTTC
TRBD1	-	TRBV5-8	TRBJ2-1	CASSLPGQGANEQFF	TGTGCCAGCAGCTTACCCGGACAGGGGGCCAATGAGCAGTTCTTC
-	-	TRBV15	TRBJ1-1	CATSRDGRTEQEAFF	TGTGCCACCAGCAGAGATGGAAGGACAGAGCAAGAAGCTTTCTTT
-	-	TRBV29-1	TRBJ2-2	CSVRGTNTGELFF	TGCAGCGTTCGTGGCACGAACACCGGGGAGCTGTTTTTT
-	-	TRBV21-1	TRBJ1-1	CASSKALPQGDTEAFF	TGTGCCAGCAGCAAAGCGCTTCCACAGGGAGATACTGAAGCTTTCTTT
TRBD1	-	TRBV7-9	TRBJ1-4	CASSLRTGDNEKLFF	TGTGCCAGCAGCTTGCGGACAGGGGATAATGAAAAACTGTTTTTT
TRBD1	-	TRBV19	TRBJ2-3	CASSIGGTGRADTQYF	TGTGCCAGTAGTATCGGAGGGACAGGGAGGGCAGATACGCAGTATTTT